The rows below give T cell receptor beta chains drawn from one sample of a study of T cells in Graves' hyperthyroidism and ophthalmopathy. One entry per CDR3 protein, called by TCRdb with MiXCR from the multiplex PCR reads. Of around 580,000 distinct CDR3 sequences in the sample, 46% were seen once. The sample comprised peripheral blood or thyroid tissue (not recorded which). These receptors originate from a woman between 18 and 29 years old with Graves' hyperthyroidism. The CDR3 runs from the conserved cysteine through the conserved F or W. The order of the fields is CDR3 DNA, CDR3 protein, V gene, clone size, J gene, D gene. The D gene is left open where the match is weak. Expanded clones get a size class; other rows say once, few or many, or leave the size out.

CDR3 DNA: TGTGCCAGCAGTCCCGGACTAGCGGGAGGGATGGTACCCGGGGAGCTGTTTTTT
CDR3 protein: CASSPGLAGGMVPGELFF
V gene: TRBV27
clone size: .
J gene: TRBJ2-2
D gene: TRBD2

CDR3 DNA: TGTGCCACCAGTGAGCAAGGACAGGGAGGGGCAGATACGCAGTATTTT
CDR3 protein: CATSEQGQGGADTQYF
V gene: TRBV24-1
clone size: .
J gene: TRBJ2-3
D gene: .

CDR3 DNA: TGTGCCAGCAGCGCCCATCGACAGGGGGGGGGTGAGCAGTTCTTC
CDR3 protein: CASSAHRQGGGEQFF
V gene: TRBV6-4
clone size: .
J gene: TRBJ2-1
D gene: TRBD1

CDR3 DNA: TGTGCCAGCAGGGAAGAGGGCGGGAGGGCCATCGGAAACTACGAGCAGTACTTC
CDR3 protein: CASREEGGRAIGNYEQYF
V gene: TRBV7-2
clone size: .
J gene: TRBJ2-7
D gene: TRBD2

CDR3 DNA: TGTGCCAGCAGCTTAGACGGAAACAGGGACCCCGAAGCTTTCTTT
CDR3 protein: CASSLDGNRDPEAFF
V gene: TRBV11-3
clone size: .
J gene: TRBJ1-1
D gene: .

CDR3 DNA: TGTGCCAGCAGTGAAAGGGGATTCTATGGCTACACCTTC
CDR3 protein: CASSERGFYGYTF
V gene: TRBV25-1
clone size: many
J gene: TRBJ1-2
D gene: .

CDR3 DNA: TGCGCCAGCAGCTACGGGACAGGGGGTGGCTACGAGCAGTACTTC
CDR3 protein: CASSYGTGGGYEQYF
V gene: TRBV5-1
clone size: many
J gene: TRBJ2-7
D gene: TRBD1

CDR3 DNA: TGTGCCAGCAGCCTTTCAACAAGTTCCGAAAGGGTGAACACCGGGGAAGAGACCCAGTACTTC
CDR3 protein: CASSLSTSSERVNTGEETQYF
V gene: TRBV7-9
clone size: .
J gene: TRBJ2-5
D gene: .

CDR3 DNA: TGCGCCAGCAGCTCGGCCCCGGGGGACTACTATGGCTACACCTTC
CDR3 protein: CASSSAPGDYYGYTF
V gene: TRBV5-1
clone size: .
J gene: TRBJ1-2
D gene: .

CDR3 DNA: TGTGCCACCAGCAGCTTGGGTGAATACGAGCAGTACTTC
CDR3 protein: CATSSLGEYEQYF
V gene: TRBV15
clone size: .
J gene: TRBJ2-7
D gene: .

CDR3 DNA: TGTGCCAGCAGTTCAGACGGGGGTTATCAGCCCCAGCATTTT
CDR3 protein: CASSSDGGYQPQHF
V gene: TRBV27
clone size: many
J gene: TRBJ1-5
D gene: .

CDR3 DNA: TGTGCCAGCGGCCCCGGGAAGCGGGAGGGAACAGATACGCAGTATTTT
CDR3 protein: CASGPGKREGTDTQYF
V gene: TRBV12-3/TRBV12-4
clone size: .
J gene: TRBJ2-3
D gene: TRBD2

CDR3 DNA: TGTGCCAGCAGCTGGGGGGGGAACACTGAAGCTTTCTTT
CDR3 protein: CASSWGGNTEAFF
V gene: TRBV16
clone size: many
J gene: TRBJ1-1
D gene: .

CDR3 DNA: TGTGCCAGCAGCGAATCAGGGGGCAATCAGCCCCAGCATTTT
CDR3 protein: CASSESGGNQPQHF
V gene: TRBV6-1
clone size: many
J gene: TRBJ1-5
D gene: .

CDR3 DNA: TGCAGTGCCGACCGCAGGGTGGCGGGGGACTCCTACGAGCAGTACTTC
CDR3 protein: CSADRRVAGDSYEQYF
V gene: TRBV20-1
clone size: many
J gene: TRBJ2-7
D gene: TRBD2

CDR3 DNA: TGTGCCAGCAGCACGCCGGGACAGGGATATCTCTCTGGGGCCAACGTCCTGACTTTC
CDR3 protein: CASSTPGQGYLSGANVLTF
V gene: TRBV12-3/TRBV12-4
clone size: many
J gene: TRBJ2-6
D gene: TRBD1

CDR3 DNA: TGTGCCAGCAGCGTGACCGCAGCGGGAGATACGCAGTATTTT
CDR3 protein: CASSVTAAGDTQYF
V gene: TRBV9
clone size: few
J gene: TRBJ2-3
D gene: .

CDR3 DNA: TGTGCCAGCAGTGAGGTCGGGAAGCAGTTCTTC
CDR3 protein: CASSEVGKQFF
V gene: TRBV2
clone size: .
J gene: TRBJ2-1
D gene: .

CDR3 DNA: TGTGCCTGCAATCCGGGACAGAGTATGAACACTGAAGCTTTCTTT
CDR3 protein: CACNPGQSMNTEAFF
V gene: TRBV5-4
clone size: .
J gene: TRBJ1-1
D gene: TRBD1

CDR3 DNA: TGTGCCAGCAGCGTCTCCCCCGGGACAGGGCTTTTTTCACCCCTCCACTTT
CDR3 protein: CASSVSPGTGLFSPLHF
V gene: TRBV9
clone size: many
J gene: TRBJ1-6
D gene: TRBD1

CDR3 DNA: TGTGCCATCAAGGCGATAGGGGAGAAGGTTGAAGCTTTCTTT
CDR3 protein: CAIKAIGEKVEAFF
V gene: TRBV10-3
clone size: .
J gene: TRBJ1-1
D gene: .

CDR3 DNA: TGCAGCGTTGATCTAGGGGACAACGTCCTGACTTTC
CDR3 protein: CSVDLGDNVLTF
V gene: TRBV29-1
clone size: .
J gene: TRBJ2-6
D gene: .

CDR3 DNA: TGTGCCATCAGTGAGGGACAGGGGTGGACTGAAGCTTTCTTT
CDR3 protein: CAISEGQGWTEAFF
V gene: TRBV10-3
clone size: .
J gene: TRBJ1-1
D gene: TRBD1

CDR3 DNA: TGCAGTGCTATGATTAGCTCCTATAATTCACCCCTCCACTTT
CDR3 protein: CSAMISSYNSPLHF
V gene: TRBV20-1
clone size: many
J gene: TRBJ1-6
D gene: .

CDR3 DNA: TGTGCCAGCAGCTCAGAATTCACTGAAGCTTTCTTT
CDR3 protein: CASSSEFTEAFF
V gene: TRBV7-9
clone size: many
J gene: TRBJ1-1
D gene: .

CDR3 DNA: TGTGCCAGCTCACCCGGGGGAGGGCGACGACAGTACTTC
CDR3 protein: CASSPGGGRRQYF
V gene: TRBV18
clone size: many
J gene: TRBJ2-7
D gene: TRBD2

CDR3 DNA: TGTGCCAGCAGCTTCGGCGGGATAGGTACCGGGGAGCTGTTTTTT
CDR3 protein: CASSFGGIGTGELFF
V gene: TRBV5-8
clone size: many
J gene: TRBJ2-2
D gene: .